What follows are 27 T cell receptor beta chains derived from one specimen sequenced in a study of T cell responses to AZD1222 COVID-19 vaccine. The protocol was immunoSEQ multiplex PCR, while the TCRdb copy is restricted to in-frame clones and leaves out a portion. Of some 89,000 clones in the sample, approximately 90% are singletons; the top ten hold about 2%. The sequenced sample was peripheral blood, obtained on day 0 of AZD1222 vaccination. The receptors come from an adult in good health.

This chain joins TRBV15 and TRBJ2-5; D possibly corresponds to TRBD2 (7 bases). CDR3 size: 16 residues. V lost 0 bases and J 1 base, leaving 12 bases between the germline ends. Germline-derived CDR1 and CDR2 are LNHNV and YYDKDF (reference sequence). The chain's CDR3 is CATSRDWGGFQETQYF. CDR3 DNA: TGTGCCACCAGCAGAGATTGGGGGGGCTTCCAAGAGACCCAGTACTTC. Looking up the rest from reference TRBV15 and TRBJ2-5 gives the full variable domain: DAMVIQNPRYQVTQFGKPVTLSCSQTLNHNVMYWYQQKSSQAPKLLFHYYDKDFNNEADTPDNFQSRRPNTSFCFLDIRSPGLGDTAMYLCATSRDWGGFQETQYFGPGTRLLVL.

This clone has a single count. The chain uses TRBV2 and TRBJ2-7; no clear D. This CDR3 contains 11 residues. V lost 6 bases to trimming and J lost 3 bases, with 6 bases between them. Germline V gives CDR1 SNHLY, CDR2 FYNNEI. The CDR3 DNA follows: TGTGCCAGCAGAAGAAGCTACGAGCAGTACTTC. Translated: CASRRSYEQYF.

This rearrangement joins TRBV11-2 to TRBJ1-3; D is unresolved. This CDR3 has 15 amino acids. V was pared by 0 bases and J by 6 bases, with 12 bases between. Germline lookup yields CDR1 SGHAT and CDR2 FQNNGV. The CDR3 DNA is TGTGCCAGCAGCTTAGATCCGGGTCCGGAAAACACCATATATTTT. Its protein is CASSLDPGPENTIYF. The entire variable domain, with the rest obtained from reference TRBV11-2 and TRBJ1-3, is as follows: EAGVAQSPRYKIIEKRQSVAFWCNPISGHATLYWYQQILGQGPKLLIQFQNNGVVDDSQLPKDRFSAERLKGVDSTLKIQPAKLEDSAVYLCASSLDPGPENTIYFGEGSWLTVV.

The chain uses TRBV19 and TRBJ1-5, with 7 positions matching TRBD1. Germline CDR1 is LNHDA and CDR2 is SQIVND (reference sequence). J lost 6 bases, V lost 4 bases, and 6 bases had no gene match. There are 14 residues in the CDR3. DNA of the CDR3: TGTGCCAGTAGTACAAACGACAGGGTTCAGCCCCAGCATTTT. The encoded protein is CASSTNDRVQPQHF.

The CDR3 DNA is TGTGCCAGCAGTTTATCGGTACCGGACAGGAAGATCTATGGCTACACCTTC. The encoded protein is CASSLSVPDRKIYGYTF. The chain has TRBV27 and TRBJ1-2; 7 bases fit TRBD1. CDR3 length equals 17 residues. The V and J ends lost 0 bases and 4 bases, in that order; junction bases with no gene match: 11. Per the germline V gene, CDR1 is MNHEY and CDR2 is SMNVEV (reference sequence).

This clone was seen a handful of times. The V and J genes are TRBV11-3 and TRBJ2-1, with D perhaps TRBD1 (7 bases). Germline-derived CDR1 and CDR2 are SGHNT and YENEEA. The CDR3 contains 12 residues. V was trimmed by 8 bases and J by 7 bases, leaving 12 bases between them. CDR3 sequence reads: CASEGAGNEQFF. DNA of the CDR3: TGTGCCAGCGAGGGGGCGGGAAATGAGCAGTTCTTC.

The chain has TRBV6-5 and TRBJ1-4; possibly TRBD1 for D (6 bases). This CDR3 is built from 14 residues. V was shortened by 6 bases and J by 15 bases, with 23 bases between the two germline ends. Germline CDR1 and CDR2: MNHEY and SVGAGI. The CDR3 sequence is CASRPDRLNGGVFF. For the CDR3, the DNA is TGTGCCAGCAGACCAGACAGGCTCAATGGCGGGGTGTTTTTT.

V gene TRBV6-1 combines with J gene TRBJ1-1; D possibly corresponds to TRBD1 (5 bases). V dropped 5 bases and J dropped 1 base, with 11 bases sitting between them. The CDR3 totals 14 residues. The germline V gene has CDR1 MNHNS and CDR2 SASEGT. DNA of the CDR3: TGTGCCAGCAGTATACTCGGGGGGAACACTGAAGCTTTCTTT. It codes for CASSILGGNTEAFF.

The chain couples TRBV30 to TRBJ1-2, with unresolved D. Trimming shortened V by 4 bases and J by 2 bases, and 11 bases separated the two germline ends. CDR1 and CDR2 (germline): GTSNPN, SVGIG (reference sequence). This CDR3 comprises 13 residues. Here the CDR3 DNA reads TGTGCCTGGACGGGCCAGAGAAACTATGGCTACACCTTC. Translation: CAWTGQRNYGYTF.

The chain links TRBV6-5 to TRBJ1-5; D is possibly TRBD1 (6 bases). Germline CDR1 reads MNHEY; CDR2 reads SVGAGI. The CDR3 length is 15 residues. The V and J ends lost 0 bases and 6 bases respectively, with 12 bases between them. This chain's CDR3 is CASSYSGAGGQPQHF. In nucleotides, the CDR3 is TGTGCCAGCAGTTACTCGGGGGCGGGGGGTCAGCCCCAGCATTTT.

The V gene is TRBV3-1 (or the pseudogene TRBV3-2), the J gene TRBJ1-3; TRBD1 is a possible D gene (6 bases). This CDR3 has 15 amino acids. With 3 bases removed from V and 5 bases from J, the gap between germline ends came to 14 bases. The germline CDR1 and CDR2 sequences are LGHDT and YNNKEL (reference sequence). CDR3 amino acids: CASSHTTGERNTIYF. Written as DNA, the CDR3 is TGTGCCAGCAGCCATACGACAGGAGAAAGAAACACCATATATTTT.

This rearrangement joins TRBV11-1 to TRBJ1-4, with D perhaps TRBD1 (6 bases). Germline CDR1 SGHAT, CDR2 FQDESV (reference sequence). There are 12 residues in the CDR3. The CDR3 nucleotides are TGTAGGGGGTCGGAGTGTAATGAAAAACTGTTTTTT. It codes for CRGSECNEKLFF.

The genes are TRBV18 and TRBJ2-5; the D gene could be TRBD1 or TRBD2 (5 bases each). The CDR3 extends over 14 amino acids. The germline V gene encodes CDR1 KGHSH and CDR2 LQKENI. With 3 bases removed from V and 1 base from J, the gap between germline ends came to 9 bases. The CDR3 region is CASSPRGAQETQYF. CDR3 nucleotide sequence: TGTGCCAGCTCACCTCGGGGCGCCCAAGAGACCCAGTACTTC.

In its sample, this clone was seen a few times. V gene TRBV4-2 combines with J gene TRBJ1-1; weak D call: TRBD1 (5 bases). V dropped 2 bases and J dropped 5 bases, with 15 bases sitting between them. The CDR3 runs 15 residues. Germline loops: CDR1 LGHNA, CDR2 YNFKEQ. Here the CDR3 reads CASSQRTRGGTEAFF. CDR3 coding DNA: TGTGCCAGCAGCCAACGCACCCGGGGGGGAACTGAAGCTTTCTTT.

In this sample, this clone turned up once. The chain links TRBV6-5 to TRBJ1-1, with D unresolved. V was trimmed by 1 base and J by 3 bases, leaving 12 bases between them. The CDR3 sequence is 15 residues long. CDR1 is MNHEY and CDR2 is SVGAGI in the germline V gene. DNA for the CDR3: TGTGCCAGCAGTTACTATACGGCCCTGGACACTGAAGCTTTCTTT. Protein product: CASSYYTALDTEAFF.

The chain uses TRBV10-2 and TRBJ1-2, with 10 nucleotides matching TRBD1. The CDR3 has 13 amino acids. Germline values: CDR1 WSHSY, CDR2 SAAADI. Losses at the gene ends were 6 bases for V and 5 bases for J; bases not matched to a gene: 3. In nucleotides, the CDR3 is TGCGCCAGCAGCGGGACAGGGGAATATGGCTACACCTTC. Its protein product is CASSGTGEYGYTF.

This chain joins TRBV6-1 and TRBJ1-2; D ambiguous. The CDR3 length is 14 residues. Germline values: CDR1 MNHNS, CDR2 SASEGT. Trimming stripped 0 bases from V and 3 bases from J, with 8 bases between. The chain's CDR3 is CASSEARPDYGYTF. CDR3 nucleotides: TGTGCCAGCAGTGAAGCCCGACCGGACTATGGCTACACCTTC.

The chain employs TRBV7-2 and TRBJ2-3; D uncertain. V was clipped by 5 bases and J by 5 bases, with 11 bases between them. There are 13 residues in the CDR3. The germline gives CDR1 SGHTA, CDR2 FQGNSA. The CDR3: CASSASPQDTQYF. Here the CDR3 DNA reads TGTGCCAGCAGCGCGTCCCCCCAAGATACGCAGTATTTT.

The chain employs TRBV15 and TRBJ2-1; 8 bases line up with TRBD2. Per the germline V gene, CDR1 is LNHNV and CDR2 is YYDKDF (reference sequence). CDR3 length equals 16 residues. V lost 1 base, J lost 5 bases, and 7 bases stayed unmatched. The CDR3 nucleotides are TGTGCCACCAGCAGAGCTATTGTAGCGGGGAACAATGAGCAGTTCTTC. It specifies CATSRAIVAGNNEQFF.

The chain uses TRBV2 and TRBJ1-2; D ambiguous. CDR3 length equals 15 residues. Per the germline V gene, CDR1 is SNHLY and CDR2 is FYNNEI. With 1 base removed from V and 8 bases from J, the gap between germline ends came to 17 bases. The CDR3 region is CASSEGVSLSDGYTF. The CDR3 DNA sequence: TGTGCCAGCAGTGAAGGGGTCAGCCTATCTGACGGCTACACCTTC. Complete variable domain (other parts from reference TRBV2 and TRBJ1-2): EPEVTQTPSHQVTQMGQEVILRCVPISNHLYFYWYRQILGQKVEFLVSFYNNEISEKSEIFDDQFSVERPDGSNFTLKIRSTKLEDSAMYFCASSEGVSLSDGYTFGSGTRLTVV.

The J gene is TRBJ1-3, the V gene TRBV7-9, with unresolved D. This CDR3 contains 13 residues. V was clipped by 5 bases and J by 4 bases, with 9 bases between them. Germline CDR1 is SEHNR and CDR2 is FQNEAQ (reference sequence). CDR3 protein: CASSTDKGNTIYF. In nucleotides, the CDR3 is TGTGCCAGCAGCACCGACAAGGGAAACACCATATATTTT.

Concerning this clone itself: An end of the junction does not agree with germline; a read error may underlie this. The J gene is TRBJ2-7, the V gene TRBV10-1; D possibly corresponds to TRBD1 (5 bases). The CDR3 extends over 15 amino acids. Germline assignment: CDR1 WNHNN and CDR2 SYGVQD (reference sequence). For the CDR3, the DNA is TGCGCCAGCAGTGAGTCAGGGGCCCACACCAACCCCCTTAACTTC. As protein: CASSESGAHTNPLNF.

The V gene is TRBV12-3 or TRBV12-4, the J gene TRBJ1-1; unclear D gene. V lost 3 bases and J lost 5, with 10 bases in between. The CDR3 covers 13 residues. DNA for the CDR3: TGTGCCAGCAGTTTGAGGGCGGGTACTGAAGCTTTCTTT. Residues: CASSLRAGTEAFF.

The chain links TRBV7-2 to TRBJ2-1; 10 nucleotides match TRBD2. Germline loops: CDR1 SGHTA, CDR2 FQGNSA. The CDR3 is made up of 16 amino acids. V shed 5 bases, J shed 7 bases, and the junction held 11 bases outside the gene matches. The CDR3 loop reads CASSNPQRGGLNEQFF. CDR3 DNA sequence: TGTGCCAGCAGCAATCCCCAGCGGGGGGGCTTAAATGAGCAGTTCTTC.

The chain is built from TRBV10-2 and TRBJ2-5; D might be TRBD2 (6 bases). The CDR3 consists of 15 residues. In germline, CDR1 is WSHSY, CDR2 SAAADI. Between the trimmed V and J ends, which lost 2 bases and 8 bases, there was a span of 18 bases. DNA of the CDR3: TGCGCCAGCAGTGAGACTAGCAGACGGAAGTATACCCAGTACTTC. It specifies CASSETSRRKYTQYF.

This sequence joins TRBV4-1 and TRBJ1-5; 7 nucleotides match TRBD1. Germline values: CDR1 MGHRA, CDR2 YSYEKL. The CDR3 runs 16 residues. Unmatched junction bases numbered 5, after V lost 3 bases and J lost 0 bases. The CDR3 region has the DNA TGCGCCAGCAGCCAGGAGGGGGCGCGTAGCAATCAGCCCCAGCATTTT. Protein product: CASSQEGARSNQPQHF.

The chain joins TRBV7-9 to TRBJ2-5, with D unclear. V was trimmed by 4 bases and J by 0 bases, leaving 9 bases between them. The CDR3 contains 14 residues. Germline V gene lookup returns CDR1 SEHNR and CDR2 FQNEAQ (reference sequence). Here the CDR3 DNA reads TGTGCCAGCAGCTCCCCACGGTACCAAGAGACCCAGTACTTC. Its translation is CASSSPRYQETQYF.